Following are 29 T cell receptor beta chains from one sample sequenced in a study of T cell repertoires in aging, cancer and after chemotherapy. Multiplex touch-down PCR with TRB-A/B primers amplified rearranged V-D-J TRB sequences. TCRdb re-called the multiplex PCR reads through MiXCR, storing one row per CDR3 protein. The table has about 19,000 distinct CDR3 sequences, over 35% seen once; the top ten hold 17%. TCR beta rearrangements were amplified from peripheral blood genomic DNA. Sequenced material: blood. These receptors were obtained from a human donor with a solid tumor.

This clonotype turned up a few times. The CDR3 sequence: CASSPKLGELFF. The CDR3 coding sequence is TGTGCCAGCAGCCCGAAGCTGGGGGAGCTGTTTTTT. The chain links TRBV7-6 to TRBJ2-2; D ambiguous. Germline V gene sequence: CDR1 SGHVS, CDR2 FNYEAQ. V shed 5 bases and J shed 8 bases, with 9 bases lying between them. The CDR3 loop spans 12 amino acids.

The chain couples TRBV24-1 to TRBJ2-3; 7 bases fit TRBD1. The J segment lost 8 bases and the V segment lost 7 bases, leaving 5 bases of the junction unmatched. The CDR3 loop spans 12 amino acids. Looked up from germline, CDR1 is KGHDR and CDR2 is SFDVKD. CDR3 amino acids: CATSPGGSTQYF. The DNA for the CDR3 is TGTGCCACCAGCCCAGGGGGAAGTACGCAGTATTTT.

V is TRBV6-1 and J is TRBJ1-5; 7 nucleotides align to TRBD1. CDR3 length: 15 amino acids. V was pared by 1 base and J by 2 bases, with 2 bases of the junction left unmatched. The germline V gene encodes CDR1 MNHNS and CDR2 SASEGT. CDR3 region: CASSEVTGGNQPQHF. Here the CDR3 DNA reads TGTGCCAGCAGTGAAGTAACAGGGGGCAATCAGCCCCAGCATTTT.

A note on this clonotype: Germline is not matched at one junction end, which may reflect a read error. The CDR3 is CASCYSISTARGTQYF. CDR3 nucleotides: TGTGCCAGCTGTTACTCGATCTCGACCGCGAGGGGGACCCAGTACTTC. V usage is TRBV6-5 and J usage is TRBJ2-5, with D possibly being TRBD1 or TRBD2 (5 bases each). Germline V lookup: CDR1 MNHEY, CDR2 SVGAGI. The CDR3 runs to 16 residues.

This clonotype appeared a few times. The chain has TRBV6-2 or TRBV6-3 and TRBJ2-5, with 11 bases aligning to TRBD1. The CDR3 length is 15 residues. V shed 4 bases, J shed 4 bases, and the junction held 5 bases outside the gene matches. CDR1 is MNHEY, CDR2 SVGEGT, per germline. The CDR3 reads CASSSGTGGVETQYF. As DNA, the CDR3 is TGTGCCAGCAGTTCGGGGACAGGGGGGGTAGAGACCCAGTACTTC.

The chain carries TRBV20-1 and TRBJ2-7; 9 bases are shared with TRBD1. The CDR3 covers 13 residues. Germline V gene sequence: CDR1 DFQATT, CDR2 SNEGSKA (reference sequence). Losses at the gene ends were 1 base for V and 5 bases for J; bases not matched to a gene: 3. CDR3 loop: CSARGDRDHEQYF. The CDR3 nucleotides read TGCAGTGCTAGAGGGGACAGGGACCACGAGCAGTACTTC.

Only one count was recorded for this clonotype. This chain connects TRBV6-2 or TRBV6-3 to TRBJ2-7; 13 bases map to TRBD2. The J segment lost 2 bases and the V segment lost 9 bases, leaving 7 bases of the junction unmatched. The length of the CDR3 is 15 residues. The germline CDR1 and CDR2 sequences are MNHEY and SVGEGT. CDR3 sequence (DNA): TGTGCCAGTCAGACTAGCGGGAGGTTCACCTACGAGCAGTACTTC. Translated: CASQTSGRFTYEQYF.

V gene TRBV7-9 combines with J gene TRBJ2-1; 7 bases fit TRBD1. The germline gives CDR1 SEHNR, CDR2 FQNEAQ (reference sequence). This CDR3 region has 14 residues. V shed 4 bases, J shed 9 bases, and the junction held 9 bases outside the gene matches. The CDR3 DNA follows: TGTGCCAGCAGCTCCGCTCAGGGGGTACGTGAGCAGTTCTTC. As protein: CASSSAQGVREQFF.

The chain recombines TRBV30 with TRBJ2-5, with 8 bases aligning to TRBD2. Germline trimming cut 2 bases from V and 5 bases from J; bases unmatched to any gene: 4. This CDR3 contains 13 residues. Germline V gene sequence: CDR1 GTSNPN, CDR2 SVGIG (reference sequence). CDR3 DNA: TGTGCCTGGAGTCGCGGGAGGCGGGAGACCCAGTACTTC. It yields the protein CAWSRGRRETQYF. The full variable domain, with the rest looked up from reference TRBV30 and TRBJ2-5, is SQTIHQWPATLVQPVGSPLSLECTVEGTSNPNLYWYRQAAGRGLQLLFYSVGIGQISSEVPQNLSASRPQDRQFILSSKKLLLSDSGFYLCAWSRGRRETQYFGPGTRLLVL.

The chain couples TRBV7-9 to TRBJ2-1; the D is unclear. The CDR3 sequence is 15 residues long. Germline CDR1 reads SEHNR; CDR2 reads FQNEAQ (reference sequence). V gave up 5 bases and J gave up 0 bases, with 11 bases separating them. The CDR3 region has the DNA TGTGCCAGCAGCCCCCAGAAGAGCTCCTACAATGAGCAGTTCTTC. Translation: CASSPQKSSYNEQFF.

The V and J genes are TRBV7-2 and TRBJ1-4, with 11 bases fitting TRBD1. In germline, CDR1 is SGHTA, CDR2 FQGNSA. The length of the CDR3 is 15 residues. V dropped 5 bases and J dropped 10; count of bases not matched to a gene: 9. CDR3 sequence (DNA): TGTGCCAGCAGCCCCGGCGGGACAGGGGGAGGAAAACTGTTTTTT. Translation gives CASSPGGTGGGKLFF.

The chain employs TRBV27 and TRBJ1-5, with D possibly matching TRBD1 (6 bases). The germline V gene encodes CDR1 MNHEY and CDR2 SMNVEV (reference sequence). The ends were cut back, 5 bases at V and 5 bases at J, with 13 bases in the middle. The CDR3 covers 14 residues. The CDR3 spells CASSPRTVDQPQHF. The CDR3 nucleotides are TGTGCCAGCAGTCCCCGGACAGTAGATCAGCCCCAGCATTTT.

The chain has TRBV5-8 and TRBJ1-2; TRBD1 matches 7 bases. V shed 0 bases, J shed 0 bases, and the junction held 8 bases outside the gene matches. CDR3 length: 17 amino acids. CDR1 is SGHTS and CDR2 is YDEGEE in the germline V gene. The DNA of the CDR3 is TGTGCCAGCAGCTTGGACAGGGGCAGGGTAGCTAACTATGGCTACACCTTC. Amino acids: CASSLDRGRVANYGYTF.

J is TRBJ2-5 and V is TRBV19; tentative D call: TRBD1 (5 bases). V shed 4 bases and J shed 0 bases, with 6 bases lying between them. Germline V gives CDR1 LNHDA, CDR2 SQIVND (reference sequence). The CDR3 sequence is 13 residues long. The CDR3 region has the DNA TGTGCCAGTAGTAGACAGAACCAAGAGACCCAGTACTTC. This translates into CASSRQNQETQYF.

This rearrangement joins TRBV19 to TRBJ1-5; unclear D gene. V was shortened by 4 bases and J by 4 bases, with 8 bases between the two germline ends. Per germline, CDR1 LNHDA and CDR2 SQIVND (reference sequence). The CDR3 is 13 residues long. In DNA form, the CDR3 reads TGTGCCAGTAGTAACACCCAAAATCAGCCCCAGCATTTT. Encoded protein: CASSNTQNQPQHF.

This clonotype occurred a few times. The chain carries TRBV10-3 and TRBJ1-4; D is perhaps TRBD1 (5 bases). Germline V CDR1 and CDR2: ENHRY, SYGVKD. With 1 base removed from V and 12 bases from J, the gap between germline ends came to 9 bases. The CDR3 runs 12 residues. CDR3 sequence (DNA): TGTGCCATCAGTGAGTTGGGCAGGGAACTGTTTTTT. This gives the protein CAISELGRELFF.

This CDR3 reads CASSLRASGSYEQYF. The CDR3 DNA sequence: TGTGCCAGCAGCTTAAGGGCTAGCGGCTCCTACGAGCAGTACTTC. The chain joins TRBV7-6 to TRBJ2-7; 7 bases line up with TRBD2. The CDR3 consists of 15 residues. V gave up 2 bases and J gave up 0 bases; unmatched junction bases: 4. CDR1 SGHVS and CDR2 FNYEAQ come from the germline V gene.

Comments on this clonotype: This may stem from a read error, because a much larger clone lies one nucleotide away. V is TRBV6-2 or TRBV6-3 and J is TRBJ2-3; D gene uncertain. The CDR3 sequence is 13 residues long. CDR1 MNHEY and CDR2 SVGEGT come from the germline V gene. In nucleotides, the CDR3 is TGTGCCAGCAGGGGGTTTAGCACAGATACGAAGTATTTT. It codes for CASRGFSTDTKYF.

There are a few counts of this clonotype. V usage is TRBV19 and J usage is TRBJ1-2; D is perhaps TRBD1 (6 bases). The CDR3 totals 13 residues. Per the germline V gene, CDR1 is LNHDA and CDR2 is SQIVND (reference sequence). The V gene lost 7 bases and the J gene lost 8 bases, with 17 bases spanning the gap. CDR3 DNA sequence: TGTGCCAGTAACGATTGGGGCACAGGGGGCTACACCTTC. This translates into CASNDWGTGGYTF.

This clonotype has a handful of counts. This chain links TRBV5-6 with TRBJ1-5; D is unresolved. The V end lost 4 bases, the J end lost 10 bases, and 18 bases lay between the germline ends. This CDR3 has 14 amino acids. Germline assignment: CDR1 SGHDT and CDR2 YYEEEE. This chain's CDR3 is CASSVGRKISPQHF. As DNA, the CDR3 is TGTGCCAGCAGCGTTGGCAGGAAAATCAGCCCCCAGCATTTT.

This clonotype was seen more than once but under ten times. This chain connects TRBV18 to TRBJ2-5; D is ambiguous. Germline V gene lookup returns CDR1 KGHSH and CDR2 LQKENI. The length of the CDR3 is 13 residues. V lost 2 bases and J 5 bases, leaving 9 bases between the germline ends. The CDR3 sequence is CASSPGVSETQYF. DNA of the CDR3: TGTGCCAGCTCACCAGGGGTGTCGGAGACCCAGTACTTC. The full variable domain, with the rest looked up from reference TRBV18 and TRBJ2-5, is NAGVMQNPRHLVRRRGQEARLRCSPMKGHSHVYWYRQLPEEGLKFMVYLQKENIIDESGMPKERFSAEFPKEGPSILRIQQVVRGDSAAYFCASSPGVSETQYFGPGTRLLVL.

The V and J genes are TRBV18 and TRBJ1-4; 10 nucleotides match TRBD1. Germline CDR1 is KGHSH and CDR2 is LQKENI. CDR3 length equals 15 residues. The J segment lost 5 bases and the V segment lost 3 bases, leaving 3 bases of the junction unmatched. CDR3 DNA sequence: TGTGCCAGCTCACCCCCGGGACAGGGGAATGAAAAACTGTTTTTT. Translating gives CASSPPGQGNEKLFF.

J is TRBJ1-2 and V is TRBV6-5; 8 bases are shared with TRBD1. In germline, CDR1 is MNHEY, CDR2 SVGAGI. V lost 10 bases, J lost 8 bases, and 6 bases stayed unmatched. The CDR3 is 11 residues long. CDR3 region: CATGTGLGYTF. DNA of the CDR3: TGTGCCACCGGGACAGGTTTAGGCTACACCTTC.

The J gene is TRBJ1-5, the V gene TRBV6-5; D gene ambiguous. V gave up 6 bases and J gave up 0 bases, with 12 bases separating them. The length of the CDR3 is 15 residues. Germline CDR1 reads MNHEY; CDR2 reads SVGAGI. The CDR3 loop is CASRRTLTSNQPQHF. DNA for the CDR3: TGTGCCAGCAGACGAACGTTAACTAGCAATCAGCCCCAGCATTTT.

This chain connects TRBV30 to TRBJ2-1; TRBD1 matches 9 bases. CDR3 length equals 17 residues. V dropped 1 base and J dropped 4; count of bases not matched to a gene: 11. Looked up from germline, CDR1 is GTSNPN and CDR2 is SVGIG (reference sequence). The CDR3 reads CAWSDIQGQGLYNEQFF. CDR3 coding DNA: TGTGCCTGGAGTGACATACAGGGACAGGGCTTATACAATGAGCAGTTCTTC.

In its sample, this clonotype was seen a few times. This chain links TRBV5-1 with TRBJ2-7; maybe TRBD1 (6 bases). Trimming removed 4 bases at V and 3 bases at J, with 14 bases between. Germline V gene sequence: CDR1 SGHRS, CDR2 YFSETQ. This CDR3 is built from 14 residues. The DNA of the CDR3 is TGCGCCAGCAGCCCGCGGACAGAGAGCTACGAGCAGTACTTC. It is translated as CASSPRTESYEQYF.

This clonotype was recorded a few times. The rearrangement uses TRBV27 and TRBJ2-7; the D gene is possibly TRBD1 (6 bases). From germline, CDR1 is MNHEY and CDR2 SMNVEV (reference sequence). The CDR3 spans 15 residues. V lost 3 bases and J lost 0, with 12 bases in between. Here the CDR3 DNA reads TGTGCCAGCAGTTTCGAACAGGGTGGCTCCTACGAGCAGTACTTC. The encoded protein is CASSFEQGGSYEQYF.

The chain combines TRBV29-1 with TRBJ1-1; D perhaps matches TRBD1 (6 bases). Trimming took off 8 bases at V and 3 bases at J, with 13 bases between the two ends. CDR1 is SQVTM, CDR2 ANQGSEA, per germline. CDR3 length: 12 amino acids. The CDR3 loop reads CSTRQADTEAFF. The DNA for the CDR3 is TGCAGCACCAGACAGGCGGACACTGAAGCTTTCTTT.

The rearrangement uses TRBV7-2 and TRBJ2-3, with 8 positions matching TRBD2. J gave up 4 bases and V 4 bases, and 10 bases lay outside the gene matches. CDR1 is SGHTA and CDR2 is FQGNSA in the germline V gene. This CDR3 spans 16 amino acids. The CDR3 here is CASSSTSGGGADTQYF. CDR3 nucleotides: TGTGCCAGCAGCTCAACATCGGGGGGGGGAGCAGATACGCAGTATTTT.